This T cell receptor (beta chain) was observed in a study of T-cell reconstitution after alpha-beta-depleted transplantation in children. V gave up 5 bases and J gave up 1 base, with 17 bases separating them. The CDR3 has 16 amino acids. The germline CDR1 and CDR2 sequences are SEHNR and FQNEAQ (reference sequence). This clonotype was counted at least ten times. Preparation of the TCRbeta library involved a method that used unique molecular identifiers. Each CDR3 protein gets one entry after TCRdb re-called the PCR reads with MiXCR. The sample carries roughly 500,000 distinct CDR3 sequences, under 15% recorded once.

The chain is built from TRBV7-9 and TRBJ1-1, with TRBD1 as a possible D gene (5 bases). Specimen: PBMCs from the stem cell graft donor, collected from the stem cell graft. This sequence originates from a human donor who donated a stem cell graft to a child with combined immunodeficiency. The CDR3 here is CASSITGGWGNTEAFF. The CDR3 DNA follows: TGTGCCAGCAGCATTACAGGAGGGTGGGGGAACACTGAAGCTTTCTTT. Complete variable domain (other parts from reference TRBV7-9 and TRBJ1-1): DTGVSQNPRHKITKRGQNVTFRCDPISEHNRLYWYRQTLGQGPEFLTYFQNEAQLEKSRLLSDRFSAERPKGSFSTLEIQRTEQGDSAMYLCASSITGGWGNTEAFFGQGTRLTVV.